These 24 T cell receptor beta chains were sequenced from one sample in a study of vaccination and CD4 T cells after COVID-19 (dated by TCRdb to the early 2020s). In the paper's terms, the treatment or condition label means: approximately 9-day PBMC culture with coronavirus spike peptide pools or control peptides (ViraFEST assay). These receptors have no identified antigens. The library was generated by PCR. Data came from an Illumina iSeq 100. TCR sequencing of DNA from cultured CD4+ T cells used the Oncomine TCR Beta short-read assay at the Johns Hopkins FTIC core. Starting from the raw public reads, TCRdb applied fastp trimming at Q25, assembled clones with MiXCR and retained in-frame beta chains. Under each unique CDR3 protein, matching rows form one entry showing the most common genes and DNA. This sample holds about 19,000 distinct CDR3 sequences; 45% to 70% were observed only once. 6.5% to 7.5% of the sample goes to the ten largest clones.

Sequencing was carried out using CD4+ T cells from blood, cultured in vitro. Source of these receptors: a human donor who had recovered from COVID-19.

The chain is built from TRBV20-1 and TRBJ2-7, with TRBD2 matching 7 bases. With V trimmed by 6 bases and J by 11 bases, 10 bases remained unmatched. The CDR3 is 11 residues long. The germline V gene encodes CDR1 DFQATT and CDR2 SNEGSKA (reference sequence). CDR3 DNA: TGCAGTGCCGACGGGGAGGGGAGCAAGTACTTC. Its translation is CSADGEGSKYF.

This clonotype was picked up a small number of times. The gene calls are TRBV7-9 and TRBJ1-6; no clear D. In germline, CDR1 is SEHNR, CDR2 FQNEAQ (reference sequence). V was cut by 2 bases and J by 7 bases, with 12 bases left in between. CDR3 length: 15 amino acids. Written as DNA, the CDR3 is TGTGCCAGCAGCTTAAGGAGTCCAGGAAATTCACCCCTCCACTTT. Amino acid sequence: CASSLRSPGNSPLHF.

The chain recombines TRBV19 with TRBJ2-1; 7 bases agree with TRBD1. This CDR3 has 15 amino acids. V was pared by 5 bases and J by 7 bases, with 11 bases of the junction left unmatched. The germline CDR1 and CDR2 sequences are LNHDA and SQIVND (reference sequence). CDR3 coding DNA: TGTGCCAGTAGTTACACAGGGGACGCAAAAAATGAGCAGTTCTTC. This codes for CASSYTGDAKNEQFF. Together with reference TRBV19 and TRBJ2-1, the CDR3 gives the full variable domain: DGGITQSPKYLFRKEGQNVTLSCEQNLNHDAMYWYRQDPGQGLRLIYYSQIVNDFQKGDIAEGYSVSREKKESFPLTVTSAQKNPTAFYLCASSYTGDAKNEQFFGPGTRLTVL.

The V and J genes are TRBV28 and TRBJ2-7; 10 bases agree with TRBD1. Germline-derived CDR1 and CDR2 are MDHEN and SYDVKM. V dropped 6 bases and J dropped 4; count of bases not matched to a gene: 9. The CDR3 has 15 amino acids. Written as DNA, the CDR3 is TGTGCCAGCAGCAAACCGGGACAGGGGATATACGAGCAGTACTTC. The encoded protein is CASSKPGQGIYEQYF.

The table lists this clonotype with a few counts. The chain employs TRBV7-2 and TRBJ2-5, with unresolved D. The germline V gene has CDR1 SGHTA and CDR2 FQGNSA. With 5 bases removed from V and 1 base from J, the gap between germline ends came to 17 bases. This CDR3 region has 16 residues. CDR3 nucleotide sequence: TGTGCCAGCAGCCTCTTCTTACAGACTCGCCAAGAGACCCAGTACTTC. Protein sequence: CASSLFLQTRQETQYF. Combining the CDR3 with reference TRBV7-2 and TRBJ2-5 gives the whole variable domain GAGVSQSPSNKVTEKGKDVELRCDPISGHTALYWYRQSLGQGLEFLIYFQGNSAPDKSGLPSDRFSAERTGGSVSTLTIQRTQQEDSAVYLCASSLFLQTRQETQYFGPGTRLLVL.

This clonotype came up a few times. V is TRBV7-8 and J is TRBJ2-4, with D tentatively TRBD1 or TRBD2 (5 bases each). The end of the DNA fits TRBJ2-5 better, so the J call may be wrong. Germline CDR1 SGHVS, CDR2 FQNEAQ. The CDR3 length is 12 residues. The CDR3 spells CASTMGRETQYF. The DNA for the CDR3 is TGTGCCAGCACTATGGGACGGGAGACCCAGTACTTC.

The chain couples TRBV18 to TRBJ1-5, with D possibly TRBD1 on 5 matching bases. Trimming took off 5 bases at V and 6 bases at J, with 17 bases between the two ends. The length of the CDR3 is 15 residues. The germline V gene encodes CDR1 KGHSH and CDR2 LQKENI. This CDR3 reads CASSTTEGSGQPQHF. For the CDR3, the DNA is TGTGCCAGCTCAACGACAGAGGGATCGGGTCAGCCCCAGCATTTT.

This clonotype was recorded a few times. Written as DNA, the CDR3 is TGCAGTGCTAGAGATCTCGGCGCCGCCGCAGAGACCCAGTACTTC. Translation: CSARDLGAAAETQYF. This rearrangement joins TRBV20-1 to TRBJ2-5, with no clear D. V lost 0 bases, J lost 4 bases, and 15 bases lay in between. CDR3 size: 15 residues. In germline, CDR1 is DFQATT, CDR2 SNEGSKA (reference sequence).

The sample holds a few counts of this clonotype. The J gene is TRBJ1-4, the V gene TRBV15; D remains ambiguous. With 1 base removed from V and 7 bases from J, the gap between germline ends came to 13 bases. CDR3 size: 15 residues. Looked up from germline, CDR1 is LNHNV and CDR2 is YYDKDF (reference sequence). CDR3 DNA: TGTGCCACCAGCAGAGGAGGCAGTAATATTGAAAAACTGTTTTTT. Translated: CATSRGGSNIEKLFF.

V usage is TRBV14 and J usage is TRBJ1-2; 7 bases align to TRBD1. CDR1 and CDR2 from the germline V gene are SGHDN and FVKESK. CDR3 length: 17 amino acids. V dropped 2 bases and J dropped 8; count of bases not matched to a gene: 17. CDR3: CASSQRGTAKASDGYTF. The CDR3 DNA is TGTGCCAGCAGCCAACGGGGGACAGCGAAAGCCTCAGACGGCTACACCTTC.

This chain joins TRBV6-5 and TRBJ2-7; 7 bases align to TRBD1. Germline trimming cut 2 bases from V and 5 bases from J; bases unmatched to any gene: 12. Germline V gene data show CDR1 as MNHEY and CDR2 as SVGAGI. The CDR3 is 16 amino acids. The CDR3 DNA follows: TGTGCCAGCAGTTACCGAGACAGGGATCCTACCCACGAGCAGTACTTC. It encodes CASSYRDRDPTHEQYF.

This chain joins TRBV27 and TRBJ2-2; the D gene is possibly TRBD1 (6 bases). Per germline, CDR1 MNHEY and CDR2 SMNVEV (reference sequence). This CDR3 spans 17 amino acids. Trimming left V 0 bases short and J 0 bases short, with 11 bases between. The CDR3 is CASSLSTRGTNTGELFF. In nucleotides, the CDR3 is TGTGCCAGCAGTTTATCAACCAGGGGTACGAACACCGGGGAGCTGTTTTTT.

The chain couples TRBV7-9 to TRBJ1-1; weak D call: TRBD1 (5 bases). Trimming took 5 bases from V and 0 from J, leaving 16 bases between them. Germline V gene sequence: CDR1 SEHNR, CDR2 FQNEAQ (reference sequence). This CDR3 is built from 16 residues. CDR3 residues: CASSNRPGEMNTEAFF. The CDR3, as DNA: TGTGCCAGCAGCAACCGGCCGGGGGAAATGAACACTGAAGCTTTCTTT.

This clonotype was counted only a few times. This sequence joins TRBV30 and TRBJ1-5, with unresolved D. The CDR3 is 13 residues long. Per germline, CDR1 GTSNPN and CDR2 SVGIG (reference sequence). With 0 bases removed from V and 0 bases from J, the gap between germline ends came to 3 bases. CDR3: CAWSVYSNQPQHF. The CDR3 bases are TGTGCCTGGAGTGTGTATAGCAATCAGCCCCAGCATTTT. The full variable domain, with the rest looked up from reference TRBV30 and TRBJ1-5, is SQTIHQWPATLVQPVGSPLSLECTVEGTSNPNLYWYRQAAGRGLQLLFYSVGIGQISSEVPQNLSASRPQDRQFILSSKKLLLSDSGFYLCAWSVYSNQPQHFGDGTRLSIL.

This sequence joins TRBV6-1 and TRBJ1-2; 10 positions match TRBD1. With 4 bases clipped from V and 4 bases from J, the junction kept 3 bases outside the gene matches. The CDR3 spans 14 residues. Germline CDR1 is MNHNS and CDR2 is SASEGT. The CDR3 DNA follows: TGTGCCAGCAGTGGGGACAGGGGCGGCTATGGCTACACCTTC. As protein: CASSGDRGGYGYTF.

This chain connects TRBV15 to TRBJ2-7, with TRBD1 matching 7 bases. Germline V CDR1 and CDR2: LNHNV, YYDKDF (reference sequence). V shed 5 bases, J shed 6 bases, and the junction held 10 bases outside the gene matches. CDR3 length equals 14 residues. CDR3 sequence: CATSSRTTGREQYF. CDR3 DNA sequence: TGTGCCACCAGCTCACGGACGACAGGGCGCGAGCAGTACTTC. The complete variable domain, with remaining parts taken from reference TRBV15 and TRBJ2-7, reads DAMVIQNPRYQVTQFGKPVTLSCSQTLNHNVMYWYQQKSSQAPKLLFHYYDKDFNNEADTPDNFQSRRPNTSFCFLDIRSPGLGDTAMYLCATSSRTTGREQYFGPGTRLTVT.

The rearrangement links TRBV6-5 to TRBJ1-6; no clear D. The CDR3 length is 12 residues. Germline V gene lookup returns CDR1 MNHEY and CDR2 SVGAGI. V was cut by 2 bases and J by 14 bases, with 10 bases left in between. The CDR3 coding sequence is TGTGCCAGCAGTTACCTGGGGAAGGCCCTCCACTTT. Translating gives CASSYLGKALHF.

The J gene is TRBJ1-6, the V gene TRBV28; 9 bases match TRBD1. J gave up 17 bases and V 6 bases, and 5 bases lay outside the gene matches. The germline CDR1 and CDR2 sequences are MDHEN and SYDVKM. This CDR3 contains 11 residues. In DNA, the CDR3 is TGTGCCAGCAGAGGACAGGGGATTATCCACTTT. Its protein product is CASRGQGIIHF.

The chain links TRBV20-1 to TRBJ2-1; 10 bases are shared with TRBD2. The germline V gene encodes CDR1 DFQATT and CDR2 SNEGSKA (reference sequence). This CDR3 is 14 amino acids long. Losses at the gene ends were 6 bases for V and 6 bases for J; bases not matched to a gene: 8. The CDR3 region has the DNA TGCAGTGCCCCAGCGGGAGGGCCCCTCAATGAGCAGTTCTTC. Protein product: CSAPAGGPLNEQFF.

This sequence joins TRBV20-1 and TRBJ1-2; the D gene is possibly TRBD1 (6 bases). Germline CDR1 and CDR2: DFQATT and SNEGSKA (reference sequence). V was clipped by 2 bases and J by 3 bases, with 10 bases between them. The length of the CDR3 is 13 residues. The CDR3 region is CSARPGTYYGYTF. Written as DNA, the CDR3 is TGCAGTGCTAGACCCGGGACATACTATGGCTACACCTTC.

This chain links TRBV11-2 with TRBJ2-3, with TRBD1 matching over 9 bases. Germline CDR1 and CDR2: SGHAT and FQNNGV. The length of the CDR3 is 15 residues. With V trimmed by 2 bases and J by 6 bases, 6 bases remained unmatched. The CDR3 reads CASSLQGQGWDTQYF. In DNA, the CDR3 is TGTGCCAGCAGCTTACAAGGACAGGGGTGGGATACGCAGTATTTT.

This chain connects TRBV7-9 to TRBJ1-2; possibly TRBD1 for D (5 bases). In germline, CDR1 is SEHNR, CDR2 FQNEAQ (reference sequence). V was cut by 1 base and J by 8 bases, with 11 bases left in between. This CDR3 is built from 13 residues. This CDR3 reads CASSLGGVTGYTF. The DNA for the CDR3 is TGTGCCAGCAGCTTAGGAGGGGTAACCGGCTACACCTTC.

This clonotype has more than one count but fewer than ten. This rearrangement joins TRBV6-1 to TRBJ2-2; 7 bases match TRBD2. Trimming at V came to 6 bases and at J to 0 bases, leaving 4 bases not matched to a gene. The CDR3 consists of 15 residues. CDR1 and CDR2 from the germline V gene are MNHNS and SASEGT. CDR3 DNA: TGTGCCAGCAGCTCCAGCGGGACGAACACCGGGGAGCTGTTTTTT. It codes for CASSSSGTNTGELFF.

This clonotype was seen a handful of times. The chain combines TRBV5-1 with TRBJ1-6; D call uncertain. Looked up from germline, CDR1 is SGHRS and CDR2 is YFSETQ. V lost 0 bases, J lost 7 bases, and 8 bases lay in between. The CDR3 is 14 residues long. The CDR3 loop is CASSLELGNSPLHF. The CDR3 DNA sequence: TGCGCCAGCAGCTTGGAGCTGGGGAATTCACCCCTCCACTTT.